This section outlines one T cell receptor (beta chain) sequence together with its context. Participants reported their clinical history, and cohort assignment relied on those reports. The method was immunoSEQ multiplex PCR; TCRdb's version includes in-frame clones alone and lacks a portion of them. In the table there are some 350,000 clones, 75% to 90% of which are singletons. The data are from a study of blood T cell repertoires in COVID-19. CDR3 size: 15 residues. Germline CDR1 SGHRS, CDR2 YFSETQ. The ends lost 3 bases at V and 0 bases at J; junction bases unmatched: 5. The sequenced sample was PBMCs or T cells enriched from blood (not recorded which). V usage is TRBV5-1 and J usage is TRBJ1-2, with TRBD1 matching 7 bases. This TCR was sampled from a man aged 25-40 years who had recovered from COVID-19. The CDR3 protein is CASSWGTASNYGYTF. CDR3 in DNA: TGCGCCAGCAGCTGGGGGACAGCCTCTAACTATGGCTACACCTTC.